This record covers a single T cell receptor beta chain. Clinical history reported by participants formed the basis on which cohorts were assigned. The data belong to a study of blood T cell repertoires in COVID-19. As for the study in general: Sites in the United States, Italy and Spain provided acute and convalescent COVID-19 samples. Sample material is recorded as cDNA or gDNA derived from T cells, B-cell-depleted T cells, or PBMCs.

Sequencing was performed with immunoSEQ multiplex PCR; in TCRdb, only in-frame clones are kept and a portion is missing. In the table there are 160,000 or so clones, approximately 81% of which are singletons. CDR1 is LGHDT and CDR2 is YNNKEL in the germline V gene (reference sequence). The CDR3 has 15 amino acids. With 0 bases removed from V and 1 base from J, the gap between germline ends came to 9 bases. This chain links TRBV3-1 (or the pseudogene TRBV3-2) with TRBJ1-1; D is unclear. The material sequenced was PBMCs or T cells enriched from blood (not recorded which). The sequence was collected from a man between 60 and 75 years old who had recovered from COVID-19. CDR3 DNA: TGTGCCAGCAGCCAAGATACCCGGGGGAACACTGAAGCTTTCTTT. Its protein is CASSQDTRGNTEAFF.